This record covers a single T cell receptor beta chain. Antigen unknown. Other nucleotide sequences in the sample specify the same CDR3. Peripheral blood samples and lesional scalp punch biopsies were obtained from alopecia areata patients. The sample comes from a study of CD8+ T cells in alopecia areata. Study-level background: Each of the treated patients was given oral tofacitinib, 5 to 10 mg twice daily, for moderate-to-severe alopecia areata.

The CDR3 consists of 12 residues. The germline V and J ends were trimmed by 6 bases and 6 bases, with 6 bases remaining between them. Looked up from germline, CDR1 is MNHEY and CDR2 is SVGAGI. Study-level results: Scalp data also include sequences from resident alphabeta T cells of normal skin. Higher clonality was seen in lesional scalp than in normal scalp, especially in alopecia totalis/universalis.

Extracted from the samples, RNA was reverse transcribed into cDNA to serve as the sequencing template. Clones were sequenced by immunoSEQ multiplex PCR, and TCRdb holds only the in-frame ones, with some missing. The sample lists roughly 250,000 clones, about two thirds occurring once. The input for sequencing was CD4+ T cells sorted from blood, taken at week 0. The gene calls are TRBV6-5 and TRBJ1-6, with D uncertain. The receptor comes from a human donor with alopecia areata. The CDR3 sequence: CASSRGNSPLHF. CDR3 nucleotide sequence: TGTGCCAGCAGCCGAGGTAATTCACCCCTCCACTTT.